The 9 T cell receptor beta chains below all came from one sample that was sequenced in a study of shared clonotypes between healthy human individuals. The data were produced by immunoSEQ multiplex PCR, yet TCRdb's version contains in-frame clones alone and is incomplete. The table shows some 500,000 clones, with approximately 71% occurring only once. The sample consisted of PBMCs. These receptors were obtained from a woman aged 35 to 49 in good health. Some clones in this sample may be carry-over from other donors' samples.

CDR3 residues: CASRRTRSSYNEQFF. Here the CDR3 DNA reads TGTGCCAGCAGGCGTACTAGGAGCTCCTACAATGAGCAGTTCTTC. This chain links TRBV27 with TRBJ2-1, with a tentative D call TRBD2 (5 bases). The germline gives CDR1 MNHEY, CDR2 SMNVEV (reference sequence). V was shortened by 6 bases and J by 0 bases, with 12 bases between the two germline ends. This CDR3 comprises 15 residues.

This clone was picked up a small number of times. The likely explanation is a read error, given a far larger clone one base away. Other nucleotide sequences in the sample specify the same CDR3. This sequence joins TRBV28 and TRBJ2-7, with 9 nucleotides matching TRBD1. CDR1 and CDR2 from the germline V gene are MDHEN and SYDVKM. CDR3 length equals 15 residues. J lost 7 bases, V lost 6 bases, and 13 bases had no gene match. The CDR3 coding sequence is TGTGCCAGCAGCTTACTCTCGACAGGGGGGGATGAGCAGTACTTC. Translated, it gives CASSLLSTGGDEQYF.

The chain's CDR3 is CSVEGARYGYTF. CDR3 nucleotide sequence: TGCAGCGTTGAAGGGGCCCGTTATGGCTACACCTTC. The chain is built from TRBV29-1 and TRBJ1-2; D gene ambiguous. Germline V CDR1 and CDR2: SQVTM, ANQGSEA. The ends were cut back, 1 base at V and 5 bases at J, with 8 bases in the middle. This CDR3 contains 12 residues.

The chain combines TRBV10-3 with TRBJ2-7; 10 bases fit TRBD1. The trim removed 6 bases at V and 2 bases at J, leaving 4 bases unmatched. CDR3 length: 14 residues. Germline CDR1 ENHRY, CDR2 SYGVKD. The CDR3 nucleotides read TGTGCCATCAGACGGACAGGGGGGACCTACGAGCAGTACTTC. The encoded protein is CAIRRTGGTYEQYF.

CDR3 amino acids: CASSLGGTVGNTIYF. Here the CDR3 DNA reads TGTGCCAGCAGCTTAGGGGGGACTGTTGGAAACACCATATATTTT. The chain recombines TRBV7-6 with TRBJ1-3, with a weak D call TRBD1 (5 bases). The V and J ends lost 1 base and 3 bases respectively, with 10 bases between them. Germline V gene data show CDR1 as SGHVS and CDR2 as FNYEAQ. This CDR3 has 15 residues. The variable domain in full, completed from reference TRBV7-6 and TRBJ1-3, reads GAGVSQSPRYKVTKRGQDVALRCDPISGHVSLYWYRQALGQGPEFLTYFNYEAQQDKSGLPNDRFSAERPEGSISTLTIQRTEQRDSAMYRCASSLGGTVGNTIYFGEGSWLTVV.

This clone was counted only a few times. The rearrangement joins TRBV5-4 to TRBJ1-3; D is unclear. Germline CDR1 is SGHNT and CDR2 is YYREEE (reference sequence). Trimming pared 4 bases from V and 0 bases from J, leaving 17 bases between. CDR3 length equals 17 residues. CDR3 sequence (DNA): TGTGCCAGCAGCGTAAATACCGGGCGAAGCTCTGGAAACACCATATATTTT. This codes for CASSVNTGRSSGNTIYF.

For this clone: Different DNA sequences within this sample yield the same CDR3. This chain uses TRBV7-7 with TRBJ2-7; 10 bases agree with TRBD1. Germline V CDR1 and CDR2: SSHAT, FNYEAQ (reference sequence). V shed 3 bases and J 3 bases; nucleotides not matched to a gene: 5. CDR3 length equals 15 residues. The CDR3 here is CASSLRTGGFYEQYF. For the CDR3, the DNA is TGTGCCAGCAGCTTGCGGACAGGGGGGTTCTACGAGCAGTACTTC.

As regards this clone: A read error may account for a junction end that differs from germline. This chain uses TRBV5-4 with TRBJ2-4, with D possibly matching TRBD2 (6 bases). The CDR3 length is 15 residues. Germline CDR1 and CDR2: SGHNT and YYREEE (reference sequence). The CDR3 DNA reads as TGCGCCAGCAGCCAAGATGGGGCGCGCGGGGACATTCAGTACTTC. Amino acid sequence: CASSQDGARGDIQYF.

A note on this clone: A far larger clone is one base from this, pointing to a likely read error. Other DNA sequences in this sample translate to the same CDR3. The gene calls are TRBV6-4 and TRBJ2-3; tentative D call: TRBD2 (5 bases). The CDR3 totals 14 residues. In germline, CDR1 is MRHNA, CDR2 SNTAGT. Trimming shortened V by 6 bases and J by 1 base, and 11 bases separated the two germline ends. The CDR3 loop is CASSDKGGTDTQYF. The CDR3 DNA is TGTGCCAGCAGCGATAAGGGAGGCACAGATACGCAGTATTTT.